Each of the 19 T cell receptor beta chains below was sequenced from the same sample in a study of blood T cell repertoires in COVID-19. Some clones are missing from TCRdb's copy, which holds only in-frame ones; the method was immunoSEQ multiplex PCR. The sample includes 30,000 to 35,000 clones, roughly four fifths of them seen just once. Sequenced sample: peripheral blood. The receptors were gathered from an elderly man with active or convalescent COVID-19.

The chain recombines TRBV5-1 with TRBJ2-3; tentatively, D is TRBD2 (5 bases). This CDR3 spans 11 amino acids. Trimming took 4 bases from V and 9 from J, leaving 9 bases between them. Germline V gene sequence: CDR1 SGHRS, CDR2 YFSETQ. The DNA of the CDR3 is TGCGCCAGCAGCATGGACTTCACGCAGTATTTT. Translated: CASSMDFTQYF. Full variable domain (missing parts from reference TRBV5-1 and TRBJ2-3): KAGVTQTPRYLIKTRGQQVTLSCSPISGHRSVSWYQQTPGQGLQFLFEYFSETQRNKGNFPGRFSGRQFSNSRSEMNVSTLELGDSALYLCASSMDFTQYFGPGTRLTVL.

The chain recombines TRBV9 with TRBJ2-1; D is unclear. Trimming took 2 bases from V and 0 from J, leaving 12 bases between them. The CDR3 extends over 16 amino acids. Germline V gene data show CDR1 as SGDLS and CDR2 as YYNGEE. CDR3 region: CASSVFGRSSYNEQFF. The CDR3 DNA sequence: TGTGCCAGCAGCGTGTTCGGCCGGAGCTCCTACAATGAGCAGTTCTTC.

The chain combines TRBV11-2 with TRBJ1-1; 9 bases align to TRBD1. The germline gives CDR1 SGHAT, CDR2 FQNNGV. This CDR3 has 14 residues. V trimming: 3 bases; J trimming: 3 bases; junction bases outside the gene matches: 2. DNA for the CDR3: TGTGCCAGCAGCTTTAGGGACAGGGACACTGAAGCTTTCTTT. Translating gives CASSFRDRDTEAFF.

The chain uses TRBV7-6 and TRBJ2-7, with a weak D call TRBD1 (6 bases). V was cut by 1 base and J by 2 bases, with 15 bases left in between. The CDR3 runs 16 residues. CDR1 and CDR2 (germline): SGHVS, FNYEAQ. CDR3 sequence: CASSLGAGVTTYEQYF. DNA of the CDR3: TGTGCCAGCAGCTTAGGGGCAGGGGTTACAACCTACGAGCAGTACTTC.

The chain employs TRBV5-6 and TRBJ2-7; 8 nucleotides agree with TRBD2. The V gene's germline CDR1 is SGHDT and CDR2 YYEEEE. The V and J ends lost 4 bases and 2 bases, in that order; junction bases with no gene match: 11. CDR3 length: 16 amino acids. The DNA for the CDR3 is TGTGCCAGCAGCCCAGACTATAGCGGGGCCCCCTACGAGCAGTACTTC. This sequence encodes CASSPDYSGAPYEQYF.

The chain is built from TRBV24-1 and TRBJ1-1; possibly TRBD1 for D (5 bases). The CDR3 runs 15 residues. Germline V gene lookup returns CDR1 KGHDR and CDR2 SFDVKD. V lost 3 bases to trimming and J lost 2 bases, with 12 bases between them. The CDR3 here is CATSDGRGTNTEAFF. CDR3 coding DNA: TGTGCCACCAGTGATGGAAGGGGCACTAACACTGAAGCTTTCTTT.

The V gene is TRBV2, the J gene TRBJ2-5, with 7 nucleotides matching TRBD1. The germline gives CDR1 SNHLY, CDR2 FYNNEI. The CDR3 consists of 12 residues. After removal of 6 bases from V and 4 bases from J, the junction contained 2 bases not matched to a gene. CDR3 nucleotides: TGTGCCAGCAGAACAGGGGTAGAGACCCAGTACTTC. Protein: CASRTGVETQYF.

This sequence joins TRBV10-3 and TRBJ2-1; 8 bases match TRBD2. The junction had 3 bases not matched to a gene; V was cut back by 8 bases and J by 6 bases. Germline V gene lookup returns CDR1 ENHRY and CDR2 SYGVKD. The CDR3 length is 12 residues. The DNA for the CDR3 is TGTGCCATCTCCGGGACTAGCAATGAGCAGTTCTTC. This gives the protein CAISGTSNEQFF.

This chain connects TRBV11-2 to TRBJ2-5; no definite D call. Germline-derived CDR1 and CDR2 are SGHAT and FQNNGV. The CDR3 extends over 13 amino acids. V was cut by 4 bases and J by 4 bases, with 10 bases left in between. The CDR3 reads CASSSSSVETQYF. The CDR3 nucleotides are TGTGCCAGCAGCTCCTCTTCGGTAGAGACCCAGTACTTC.

The chain has TRBV12-3 or TRBV12-4 and TRBJ2-1; D is unclear. This CDR3 contains 13 residues. V dropped 4 bases and J dropped 5 bases, with 9 bases sitting between them. The DNA for the CDR3 is TGTGCCAGCAGTTCCTCTCCGGACAATGAGCAGTTCTTC. This translates into CASSSSPDNEQFF.

The rearrangement uses TRBV7-2 and TRBJ2-1; 7 bases fit TRBD2. Germline V gene lookup returns CDR1 SGHTA and CDR2 FQGNSA. The V segment lost 5 bases and the J segment 0 bases; nucleotides outside the gene matches: 16. This CDR3 is built from 19 residues. This CDR3 is CASSRKLAARVSSYNEQFF. The CDR3 bases are TGTGCCAGCAGCCGCAAGCTAGCGGCTCGAGTTAGCTCCTACAATGAGCAGTTCTTC.

V gene TRBV19 combines with J gene TRBJ1-2; the D is unclear. Germline V lookup: CDR1 LNHDA, CDR2 SQIVND (reference sequence). The CDR3 extends over 15 amino acids. V lost 4 bases to trimming and J lost 0 bases, with 12 bases between them. This chain's CDR3 is CASSREARANYGYTF. The CDR3 coding sequence is TGTGCCAGTAGTAGGGAGGCGCGGGCTAACTATGGCTACACCTTC.

Points on this clone: Germline is not matched at one junction end, which may reflect a read error. The chain combines TRBV7-7 with TRBJ2-7, with 7 bases matching TRBD2. Germline CDR1 SSHAT, CDR2 FNYEAQ (reference sequence). CDR3 size: 14 residues. This CDR3 reads CASSSGGRGYEQYF. The CDR3 DNA follows: TGTGCTAGCAGCTCGGGGGGACGTGGTTACGAGCAGTACTTC.

This chain connects TRBV24-1 to TRBJ2-3, with 9 bases aligning to TRBD2. From germline, CDR1 is KGHDR and CDR2 SFDVKD. The J segment lost 4 bases and the V segment lost 5 bases, leaving 6 bases of the junction unmatched. CDR3 length equals 15 residues. The CDR3 DNA follows: TGTGCCACCAGTGCCCCGGCGGGAGGGCCAGATACGCAGTATTTT. It specifies CATSAPAGGPDTQYF.

CDR3 nucleotide sequence: TGTGCCAGCAGCGGGGCTAATGAGCAGTTCTTC. Translating gives CASSGANEQFF. This chain connects TRBV9 to TRBJ2-1; no firm D call. The CDR3 spans 11 residues. Trimming left V 3 bases short and J 7 bases short, with 5 bases between. Germline CDR1 SGDLS, CDR2 YYNGEE.

The chain is built from TRBV6-1 and TRBJ2-6; 7 bases are shared with TRBD1. The germline CDR1 and CDR2 sequences are MNHNS and SASEGT. The ends lost 6 bases at V and 0 bases at J; junction bases unmatched: 5. CDR3 length equals 16 residues. The CDR3 here is CASSEYRGSGANVLTF. The CDR3, as DNA: TGTGCCAGCAGCGAATACAGGGGCTCTGGGGCCAACGTCCTGACTTTC.

The rearrangement links TRBV11-2 to TRBJ2-3; D is possibly TRBD2 (6 bases). The CDR3 is 16 amino acids. V lost 5 bases, J lost 2 bases, and 17 bases lay in between. CDR1 and CDR2 (germline): SGHAT, FQNNGV. This chain's CDR3 is CASSLGPGLYTDTQYF. The CDR3 DNA is TGTGCCAGCAGCCTGGGACCGGGACTTTACACAGATACGCAGTATTTT.

The chain joins TRBV3-1 (or the pseudogene TRBV3-2) to TRBJ2-1; D remains ambiguous. The germline V gene encodes CDR1 LGHDT and CDR2 YNNKEL (reference sequence). This CDR3 contains 13 residues. The ends were cut back, 3 bases at V and 6 bases at J, with 9 bases in the middle. CDR3 nucleotides: TGTGCCAGCAGCCAGAGGAATTCCAATGAGCAGTTCTTC. It specifies CASSQRNSNEQFF.

This clone came up once. The chain recombines TRBV19 with TRBJ2-7, with TRBD1 as a possible D gene (5 bases). The CDR3 spans 14 residues. The ends were cut back, 5 bases at V and 3 bases at J, with 14 bases in the middle. Germline V lookup: CDR1 LNHDA, CDR2 SQIVND (reference sequence). The CDR3 DNA reads as TGTGCCAGTAGTCCCGGACACTACTTCTACGAGCAGTACTTC. Encoded protein: CASSPGHYFYEQYF. Combining the CDR3 with reference TRBV19 and TRBJ2-7 gives the whole variable domain DGGITQSPKYLFRKEGQNVTLSCEQNLNHDAMYWYRQDPGQGLRLIYYSQIVNDFQKGDIAEGYSVSREKKESFPLTVTSAQKNPTAFYLCASSPGHYFYEQYFGPGTRLTVT.